The 13 T cell receptor beta chains below come from one sample, sequenced in a study of blood T cells in healthy people across ages. A second PCR of 7 to 11 cycles used a sample-barcoded 5' primer and a J-beta primer mix. TCRdb passed the 5' RACE reads through MiXCR, listing each CDR3 protein once. The sample shows roughly 1.7 million distinct CDR3 sequences, roughly 32% of them seen only once. The sequencing sample was made of blood. These receptors all stem from a woman aged 25 to 45 in good health.

The sample holds many counts of this clonotype. The rearrangement uses TRBV10-1 and TRBJ2-3; D unresolved. The V end was cut by 3 bases, the J end by 3 bases, with 10 bases between. CDR3 length: 14 amino acids. Germline V gives CDR1 WNHNN, CDR2 SYGVQD (reference sequence). The CDR3 is CASSDGPTTDTQYF. CDR3 DNA: TGCGCCAGCAGTGATGGACCTACTACAGATACGCAGTATTTT.

V and J are TRBV2 and TRBJ2-6, with 8 positions matching TRBD1. Trimming cost V 5 bases and J 2 bases; bases outside gene matches: 5. Germline V gene sequence: CDR1 SNHLY, CDR2 FYNNEI. This CDR3 has 16 residues. The CDR3 region is CASSRTGRAGANVLTF. The CDR3, as DNA: TGTGCCAGCAGTCGGACAGGGCGAGCTGGGGCCAACGTCCTGACTTTC.

The chain links TRBV28 to TRBJ2-3, with 7 bases that match TRBD2. CDR1 MDHEN and CDR2 SYDVKM come from the germline V gene. This CDR3 has 18 amino acids. Unmatched junction bases numbered 13, after V lost 2 bases and J lost 2 bases. CDR3 in DNA: TGTGCCAGCAGTTTACTAGCGGTTCTCACCGGCAACACAGATACGCAGTATTTT. It codes for CASSLLAVLTGNTDTQYF.

This clonotype was found a few times. The chain combines TRBV11-1 with TRBJ1-1; weak D call: TRBD1 (5 bases). The CDR3 is made up of 12 amino acids. The V end was cut by 3 bases, the J end by 5 bases, with 7 bases between. Germline lookup yields CDR1 SGHAT and CDR2 FQDESV (reference sequence). This CDR3 is CASSLGLTEAFF. DNA for the CDR3: TGTGCCAGCAGCTTGGGGCTAACTGAAGCTTTCTTT. The full variable domain, its missing parts supplied by reference TRBV11-1 and TRBJ1-1, is EAEVAQSPRYKITEKSQAVAFWCDPISGHATLYWYRQILGQGPELLVQFQDESVVDDSQLPKDRFSAERLKGVDSTLKIQPAELGDSAMYLCASSLGLTEAFFGQGTRLTVV.

The chain carries TRBV7-9 and TRBJ2-7, with TRBD2 matching over 7 bases. V lost 5 bases to trimming and J lost 7 bases; unmatched junction nucleotides: 11. Germline V gene lookup returns CDR1 SEHNR and CDR2 FQNEAQ (reference sequence). The CDR3 has 14 amino acids. CDR3 region: CASSAGRGEREQYF. In DNA, the CDR3 is TGTGCCAGCAGCGCTGGACGGGGGGAACGGGAGCAGTACTTC.

This chain connects TRBV28 to TRBJ2-5; D possibly corresponds to TRBD1 (6 bases). The J call could be wrong; TRBJ2-7 is a better fit for the DNA end. The CDR3 is 12 residues long. Looked up from germline, CDR1 is MDHEN and CDR2 is SYDVKM. The CDR3 spells CASTTDSYEQYF. CDR3 nucleotide sequence: TGTGCCAGCACCACGGACAGCTACGAGCAGTACTTC.

The chain combines TRBV29-1 with TRBJ1-2; no reliable D call. V lost 4 bases and J lost 6, with 12 bases in between. The CDR3 spans 12 residues. The germline gives CDR1 SQVTM, CDR2 ANQGSEA. The CDR3, as DNA: TGCAGCGTTGGTCCCGGAGCGGATGGCTACACCTTC. Protein sequence: CSVGPGADGYTF.

J is TRBJ1-1 and V is TRBV6-6; perhaps TRBD1 as D (6 bases). Germline V lookup: CDR1 MNHNY, CDR2 SVGAGI (reference sequence). V lost 8 bases to trimming and J lost 4 bases, with 11 bases between them. This CDR3 contains 12 residues. The CDR3 sequence: CASQSQGTEAFF. The CDR3, as DNA: TGTGCCAGCCAATCACAGGGCACTGAAGCTTTCTTT.

This clonotype was seen a handful of times. V and J are TRBV5-1 and TRBJ1-4; 8 bases line up with TRBD1. From germline, CDR1 is SGHRS and CDR2 YFSETQ. Trimming took 4 bases from V and 1 from J; bases not matched to a gene: 6. The CDR3 has 16 amino acids. CDR3 sequence: CASSTGGTGTNEKLFF. DNA for the CDR3: TGCGCCAGCAGCACAGGGGGGACTGGAACTAATGAAAAACTGTTTTTT.

Only one count was recorded for this clonotype. The chain links TRBV5-1 to TRBJ2-7; 7 nucleotides line up with TRBD1. This CDR3 comprises 16 residues. V lost 3 bases, J lost 0 bases, and 9 bases stayed unmatched. Germline-derived CDR1 and CDR2 are SGHRS and YFSETQ. The CDR3 DNA reads as TGCGCCAGCAGCTCAACTCCGGGACAGAGCTCCTACGAGCAGTACTTC. It codes for CASSSTPGQSSYEQYF.

J is TRBJ1-1 and V is TRBV12-3 or TRBV12-4; 7 bases match TRBD1. V trimming: 6 bases; J trimming: 6 bases; junction bases outside the gene matches: 7. The length of the CDR3 is 13 residues. The CDR3 loop is CASSSGQPPEAFF. The CDR3, as DNA: TGTGCCAGCAGCTCGGGACAGCCACCTGAAGCTTTCTTT.

With respect to this clonotype: This may be a read error: a much more frequent sequence differs by one nucleotide. The V and J genes are TRBV7-2 and TRBJ2-7; D is possibly TRBD2 (6 bases). The CDR3 consists of 15 residues. V lost 4 bases and J lost 1, with 14 bases in between. Per germline, CDR1 SGHTA and CDR2 FQGNSA. CDR3 sequence (DNA): TGTGCCAGCAGCTCGGAAGCGGGTGGATCCTACGAGCAGTACTTC. Protein product: CASSSEAGGSYEQYF.

This clonotype was observed a handful of times. This chain uses TRBV11-2 with TRBJ2-3; TRBD2 matches at 7 bases. CDR1 is SGHAT and CDR2 is FQNNGV in the germline V gene. This CDR3 is 17 amino acids long. V was clipped by 5 bases and J by 1 base; unmatched bases: 12. DNA for the CDR3: TGTGCCAGCAGCCCCCTGGTGGTGGCGGGGGGCACAGATACGCAGTATTTT. Its protein is CASSPLVVAGGTDTQYF.